This T cell receptor beta chain comes out of a study of blood T cell repertoires in COVID-19. Study-level information: Researchers got acute and convalescent COVID-19 samples from the United States, Italy and Spain.

Original processing methods: Reference gene primer amplification yielded estimated nucleated cell counts. Some clones are missing from TCRdb's copy, which holds only in-frame ones; the method was immunoSEQ multiplex PCR. V and J calls plus clone size are reproduced from that table; the DNA served to infer D and trimming. This table has more than 450,000 clones, around 87% appearing once. Residents of about two dozen US areas, aged about 18 to 95 years, made up the participants. The recovered donors of Cohort 3 showed two negative PCRs, clearance, or symptom resolution. Germline V gene lookup returns CDR1 SGHRS and CDR2 YFSETQ. The CDR3 has 19 residues. Losses at the gene ends were 0 bases for V and 2 bases for J; bases not matched to a gene: 16.

Material: PBMCs or T cells enriched from blood (not recorded which). This sequence joins TRBV5-1 and TRBJ2-5, with TRBD2 matching over 7 bases. This clonotype was obtained from a woman younger than 30 who had recovered from COVID-19. CDR3 sequence (DNA): TGCGCCAGCAGCTTGGCTACTCCGCGTTCGGGGGGAAGACAAGAGACCCAGTACTTC. The encoded protein is CASSLATPRSGGRQETQYF.